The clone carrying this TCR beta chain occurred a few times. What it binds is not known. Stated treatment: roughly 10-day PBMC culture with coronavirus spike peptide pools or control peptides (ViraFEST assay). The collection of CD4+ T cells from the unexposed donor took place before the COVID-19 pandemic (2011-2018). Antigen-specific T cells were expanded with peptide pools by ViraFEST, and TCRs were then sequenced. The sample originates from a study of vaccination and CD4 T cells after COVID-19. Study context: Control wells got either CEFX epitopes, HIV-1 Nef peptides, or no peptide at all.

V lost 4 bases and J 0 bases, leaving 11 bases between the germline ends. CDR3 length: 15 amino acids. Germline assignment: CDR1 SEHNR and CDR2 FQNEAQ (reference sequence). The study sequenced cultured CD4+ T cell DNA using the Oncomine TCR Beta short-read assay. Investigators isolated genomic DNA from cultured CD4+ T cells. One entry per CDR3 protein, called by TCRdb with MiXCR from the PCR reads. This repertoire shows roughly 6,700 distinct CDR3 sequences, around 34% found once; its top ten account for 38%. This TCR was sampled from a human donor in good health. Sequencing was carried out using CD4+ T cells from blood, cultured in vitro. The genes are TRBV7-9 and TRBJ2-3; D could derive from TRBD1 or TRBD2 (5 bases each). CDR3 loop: CASSWGEGSTDTQYF. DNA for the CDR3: TGTGCCAGCAGCTGGGGAGAGGGGAGCACAGATACGCAGTATTTT.